The T cell receptor beta chain under discussion was sequenced for a study of cytomegalovirus exposure and HLA in healthy donors. The PCR had 60 Vbeta and 13 Jbeta primers. The table came from immunoSEQ multiplex PCR; TCRdb's copy has only in-frame clones and leaves some out. This table has under 150,000 clones, 80% appearing once. The CDR3 is 15 amino acids. V shed 1 base, J shed 5 bases, and the junction held 8 bases outside the gene matches. Germline CDR1 is SGDLS and CDR2 is YYNGEE. The gene calls are TRBV9 and TRBJ2-5; 7 positions agree with TRBD2. The specimen was PBMCs. The clonotype was recovered from a man between 50 and 59 years old in good health and CMV-seronegative. CDR3 sequence reads: CASSVQAGRSETQYF. The CDR3 DNA follows: TGTGCCAGCAGCGTACAAGCGGGGAGGAGTGAGACCCAGTACTTC.